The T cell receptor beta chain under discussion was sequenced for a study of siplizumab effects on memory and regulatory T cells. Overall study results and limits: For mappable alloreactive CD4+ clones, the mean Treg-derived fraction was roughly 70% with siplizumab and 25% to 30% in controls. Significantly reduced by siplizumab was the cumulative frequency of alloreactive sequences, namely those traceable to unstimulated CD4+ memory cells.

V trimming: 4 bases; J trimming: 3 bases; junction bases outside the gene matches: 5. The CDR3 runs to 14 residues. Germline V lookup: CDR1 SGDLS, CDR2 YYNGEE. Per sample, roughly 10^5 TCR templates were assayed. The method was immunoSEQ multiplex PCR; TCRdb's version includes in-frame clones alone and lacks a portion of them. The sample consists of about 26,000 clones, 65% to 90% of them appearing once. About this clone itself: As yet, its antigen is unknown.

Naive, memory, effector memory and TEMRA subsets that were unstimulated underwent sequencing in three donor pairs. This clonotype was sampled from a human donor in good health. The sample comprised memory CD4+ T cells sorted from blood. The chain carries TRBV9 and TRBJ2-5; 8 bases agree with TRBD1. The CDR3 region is CASSSGQGKETQYF. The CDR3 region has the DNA TGTGCCAGCAGCTCAGGACAGGGAAAAGAGACCCAGTACTTC.